Listed here are 30 T cell receptor beta chains from one sample, sequenced in a study of lymphopenia after photon versus proton radiotherapy. Here immunoSEQ multiplex PCR was the method, and the copy in TCRdb shows in-frame clones only, minus some. The table has fewer than 30,000 clones, over 80% seen once. Material: peripheral blood, obtained from a patient treated with photon-based radiotherapy. Source of these receptors: a woman aged 50 to 65 with pancreatic cancer.

The J gene is TRBJ2-2, the V gene TRBV27, with D perhaps being TRBD1 or TRBD2 (5 bases each). Germline loops: CDR1 MNHEY, CDR2 SMNVEV (reference sequence). Trimming cost V 5 bases and J 0 bases, with 13 bases left between them. This CDR3 contains 16 residues. CDR3 sequence reads: CASSVLGTPNTGELFF. Written as DNA, the CDR3 is TGTGCCAGCAGTGTCCTGGGGACCCCGAACACCGGGGAGCTGTTTTTT.

V is TRBV6-5 and J is TRBJ2-5; 10 bases fit TRBD2. The CDR3 runs 14 residues. V trimming: 6 bases; J trimming: 3 bases; junction bases outside the gene matches: 4. Germline V gene lookup returns CDR1 MNHEY and CDR2 SVGAGI. CDR3 DNA: TGTGCCAGCAGCCACGGGACTAGCGAAGAGACCCAGTACTTC. Amino acid sequence: CASSHGTSEETQYF.

CDR3 DNA sequence: TGCGCCAGCAGCTTCTCCTCAGGGGCCACGACACCTGGAAACACCATATATTTT. The encoded protein is CASSFSSGATTPGNTIYF. This chain uses TRBV5-1 with TRBJ1-3, with a weak D call TRBD1 (6 bases). The CDR3 extends over 18 amino acids. The V and J ends lost 2 bases and 2 bases respectively, with 20 bases between them. Germline loops: CDR1 SGHRS, CDR2 YFSETQ.

This sequence joins TRBV28 and TRBJ2-1; 10 bases align to TRBD1. The CDR3 is made up of 16 amino acids. Trimming took 0 bases from V and 2 from J; bases not matched to a gene: 1. CDR1 and CDR2 from the germline V gene are MDHEN and SYDVKM. DNA for the CDR3: TGTGCCAGCAGTTTATGGGGACAGGGGACCTACAATGAGCAGTTCTTC. It encodes CASSLWGQGTYNEQFF.

J is TRBJ2-7 and V is TRBV28, with 7 nucleotides matching TRBD2. Germline V gene data show CDR1 as MDHEN and CDR2 as SYDVKM. V trimming: 4 bases; J trimming: 4 bases; junction bases outside the gene matches: 19. The length of the CDR3 is 18 residues. CDR3 nucleotide sequence: TGTGCCAGCAGTTCGCAGACTAGCCTAGGTTCGATAGGATACGAGCAGTACTTC. Translating gives CASSSQTSLGSIGYEQYF.

The gene calls are TRBV27 and TRBJ1-5; 8 bases are a match to TRBD1. V lost 5 bases and J lost 2; bases outside the gene matches: 5. Germline V gene data show CDR1 as MNHEY and CDR2 as SMNVEV (reference sequence). This CDR3 comprises 15 residues. Written as DNA, the CDR3 is TGTGCCAGCAGTGTAGACAGGGGTGGCAATCAGCCCCAGCATTTT. Encoded protein: CASSVDRGGNQPQHF.

The chain carries TRBV28 and TRBJ1-1; D unclear. Trimming cost V 6 bases and J 7 bases, with 12 bases left between them. The germline V gene encodes CDR1 MDHEN and CDR2 SYDVKM. The CDR3 runs to 12 residues. CDR3 sequence: CASSPLAGEAFF. In DNA form, the CDR3 reads TGTGCCAGCAGCCCCTTGGCAGGTGAAGCTTTCTTT.

The chain is built from TRBV7-2 and TRBJ1-2, with TRBD1 identical over 10 bases. Germline CDR1 reads SGHTA; CDR2 reads FQGNSA. J lost 6 bases, V lost 4 bases, and 5 bases had no gene match. This CDR3 has 14 residues. The DNA of the CDR3 is TGTGCCAGCAGCTCTCGGGGGACAGGGGATGGCTACACCTTC. Translated: CASSSRGTGDGYTF.

The chain carries TRBV27 and TRBJ2-1; 9 positions match TRBD1. The CDR3 length is 15 residues. The V gene end was trimmed by 6 bases and the J gene end by 0 bases; junction bases not matched to a gene: 3. Germline V lookup: CDR1 MNHEY, CDR2 SMNVEV (reference sequence). The CDR3 coding sequence is TGTGCCAGCAGGACGGGACAGGGCTCCTACAATGAGCAGTTCTTC. Its translation is CASRTGQGSYNEQFF.

The rearrangement links TRBV7-8 to TRBJ1-5; D is ambiguous. Germline V gene data show CDR1 as SGHVS and CDR2 as FQNEAQ. This CDR3 has 15 amino acids. Trimming left V 1 base short and J 4 bases short, with 11 bases between. This chain's CDR3 is CASSLVRTGNQPQHF. The CDR3 nucleotides are TGTGCCAGCAGCTTAGTTCGGACGGGGAATCAGCCCCAGCATTTT.

The chain has TRBV19 and TRBJ1-5; D is undetermined. Trimming stripped 6 bases from V and 0 bases from J, with 3 bases between. The CDR3 runs to 12 residues. Germline V gene lookup returns CDR1 LNHDA and CDR2 SQIVND (reference sequence). DNA for the CDR3: TGTGCCAGTAGGCCTAGCAATCAGCCCCAGCATTTT. It codes for CASRPSNQPQHF.

The chain is built from TRBV27 and TRBJ2-7; the D gene is possibly TRBD1 (5 bases). This CDR3 region has 14 residues. CDR1 is MNHEY and CDR2 is SMNVEV in the germline V gene (reference sequence). Between the trimmed V and J ends, which lost 1 base and 4 bases, there was a span of 11 bases. The DNA of the CDR3 is TGTGCCAGCAGTTTATTGCCAGGGAAGTACGAGCAGTACTTC. Residues: CASSLLPGKYEQYF.

V usage is TRBV6-6 and J usage is TRBJ2-1; the match to TRBD2 covers 11 bases. The CDR3 contains 14 residues. Germline CDR1 and CDR2: MNHNY and SVGAGI (reference sequence). With V trimmed by 10 bases and J by 10 bases, 12 bases remained unmatched. In DNA form, the CDR3 reads TGTGCCACCCTAATCACTAGCGGGAGCTACGAGCAGTTCTTC. Amino acid sequence: CATLITSGSYEQFF.

The sample holds a few counts of this clone. This chain links TRBV11-2 with TRBJ1-4; 12 bases are shared with TRBD1. V lost 5 bases, J lost 10 bases, and 5 bases stayed unmatched. Germline values: CDR1 SGHAT, CDR2 FQNNGV. This CDR3 has 14 amino acids. CDR3 nucleotides: TGTGCCAGCAGCCCGGGACAGGGGGCGCGAAAACTGTTTTTT. Its protein is CASSPGQGARKLFF.

The J gene is TRBJ2-1, the V gene TRBV11-3; 7 bases agree with TRBD2. J gave up 7 bases and V 2 bases, and 5 bases lay outside the gene matches. From germline, CDR1 is SGHNT and CDR2 YENEEA. The CDR3 runs to 14 residues. CDR3 protein: CASSLYGRSNEQFF. For the CDR3, the DNA is TGTGCCAGCAGCTTATACGGGAGGTCGAATGAGCAGTTCTTC. Looking up the rest from reference TRBV11-3 and TRBJ2-1 gives the full variable domain: EAGVVQSPRYKIIEKKQPVAFWCNPISGHNTLYWYLQNLGQGPELLIRYENEEAVDDSQLPKDRFSAERLKGVDSTLKIQPAELGDSAVYLCASSLYGRSNEQFFGPGTRLTVL.

The gene calls are TRBV28 and TRBJ1-2; D is ambiguous. Trimming removed 5 bases at V and 7 bases at J, with 11 bases between. The CDR3 is made up of 12 amino acids. The germline gives CDR1 MDHEN, CDR2 SYDVKM. The CDR3 loop is CASSGRKGGYTF. The DNA of the CDR3 is TGTGCCAGCAGTGGAAGGAAGGGTGGCTACACCTTC.

This rearrangement joins TRBV5-5 to TRBJ1-2, with TRBD1 identical over 10 bases. The V segment lost 1 base and the J segment 6 bases; nucleotides outside the gene matches: 12. Germline V gene data show CDR1 as SGHKS and CDR2 as YYEKEE (reference sequence). The CDR3 is 17 amino acids. Written as DNA, the CDR3 is TGTGCCAGCAGCTTGATCTCTGGGACAGGGGCCGGCCATGGCTACACCTTC. Protein product: CASSLISGTGAGHGYTF. Full variable domain (outside the CDR3, taken from reference TRBV5-5 and TRBJ1-2): DAGVTQSPTHLIKTRGQQVTLRCSPISGHKSVSWYQQVLGQGPQFIFQYYEKEERGRGNFPDRFSARQFPNYSSELNVNALLLGDSALYLCASSLISGTGAGHGYTFGSGTRLTVV.

This chain connects TRBV5-1 to TRBJ2-5; 8 nucleotides agree with TRBD1. V shed 3 bases, J shed 5 bases, and the junction held 6 bases outside the gene matches. Germline assignment: CDR1 SGHRS and CDR2 YFSETQ. The CDR3 covers 14 residues. CDR3 residues: CASSYGQGRETQYF. CDR3 DNA sequence: TGCGCCAGCAGCTATGGACAGGGTCGGGAGACCCAGTACTTC. Drawing the rest from reference TRBV5-1 and TRBJ2-5, the complete variable domain is KAGVTQTPRYLIKTRGQQVTLSCSPISGHRSVSWYQQTPGQGLQFLFEYFSETQRNKGNFPGRFSGRQFSNSRSEMNVSTLELGDSALYLCASSYGQGRETQYFGPGTRLLVL.

The chain is built from TRBV7-8 and TRBJ1-1, with 7 bases that match TRBD1. The ends lost 6 bases at V and 0 bases at J; junction bases unmatched: 4. Germline loops: CDR1 SGHVS, CDR2 FQNEAQ. The CDR3 is 14 amino acids. The CDR3 protein is CASRNTGVNTEAFF. DNA for the CDR3: TGTGCCAGCAGGAATACAGGGGTGAACACTGAAGCTTTCTTT. Together with reference TRBV7-8 and TRBJ1-1, the CDR3 gives the full variable domain: GAGVSQSPRYKVAKRGQDVALRCDPISGHVSLFWYQQALGQGPEFLTYFQNEAQLDKSGLPSDRFFAERPEGSVSTLKIQRTQQEDSAVYLCASRNTGVNTEAFFGQGTRLTVV.

This clone turned up a few times. CDR3 DNA: TGTGCCAGCAGGCTAGCGGGAGCGCTTCGAGAGACCCAGTACTTC. Amino acid sequence: CASRLAGALRETQYF. The rearrangement joins TRBV6-4 to TRBJ2-5, with 10 bases identical to TRBD2. CDR3 length: 15 amino acids. V lost 6 bases and J lost 4; bases outside the gene matches: 8. The V gene's germline CDR1 is MRHNA and CDR2 SNTAGT.

J is TRBJ1-5 and V is TRBV28; maybe TRBD1 (6 bases). Germline V CDR1 and CDR2: MDHEN, SYDVKM. With 3 bases removed from V and 6 bases from J, the gap between germline ends came to 12 bases. The CDR3 covers 14 residues. Written as DNA, the CDR3 is TGTGCCAGCAGTTTCGAGGGGGGGGGTCAGCCCCAGCATTTT. Amino acid sequence: CASSFEGGGQPQHF.

The gene calls are TRBV6-1 and TRBJ2-7; D might be TRBD1 (5 bases). CDR3 length: 13 residues. Germline CDR1 is MNHNS and CDR2 is SASEGT. The germline V and J ends were trimmed by 5 bases and 6 bases, with 14 bases remaining between them. This CDR3 reads CASSPNLTGEQYF. DNA of the CDR3: TGTGCCAGCAGTCCCAATCTTACAGGCGAGCAGTACTTC.

The chain recombines TRBV10-3 with TRBJ2-6, with TRBD2 as a possible D gene (5 bases). The CDR3 loop spans 14 amino acids. V was pared by 6 bases and J by 2 bases, with 8 bases between. Germline CDR1 and CDR2: ENHRY and SYGVKD. CDR3 nucleotides: TGTGCCATCAGCGAGGGCCCTGGGGCCAACGTCCTGACTTTC. Translating gives CAISEGPGANVLTF.

This clone has only a few counts. The V and J genes are TRBV11-2 and TRBJ2-5; D tentatively reads TRBD1 or TRBD2 (6 bases each). The CDR3 contains 14 residues. The germline V and J ends were trimmed by 5 bases and 5 bases, with 15 bases remaining between them. Germline CDR1 and CDR2: SGHAT and FQNNGV. CDR3 in DNA: TGTGCCAGCAGCCCCCTCCGGGGGCGGGAGACCCAGTACTTC. It is translated as CASSPLRGRETQYF.

The gene calls are TRBV5-6 and TRBJ2-7, with D unclear. The CDR3 is 14 amino acids. In germline, CDR1 is SGHDT, CDR2 YYEEEE. V lost 3 bases and J 2 bases, leaving 12 bases between the germline ends. The CDR3 nucleotides are TGTGCCAGCAGCTGGGGTACCGTAACCTACGAGCAGTACTTC. It translates to CASSWGTVTYEQYF.

J is TRBJ2-3 and V is TRBV13, with 7 bases lining up with TRBD1. Germline V gives CDR1 PRHDT, CDR2 FYEKMQ (reference sequence). V lost 0 bases and J lost 2; bases outside the gene matches: 5. The CDR3 is made up of 16 amino acids. Here the CDR3 DNA reads TGTGCCAGCAGCTTAGGTGGGACAGCAAACACAGATACGCAGTATTTT. It codes for CASSLGGTANTDTQYF.

This chain uses TRBV28 with TRBJ2-2; D is perhaps TRBD1 or TRBD2 (5 bases each). The CDR3 has 15 residues. Deletions cut 2 bases from V and 5 bases from J, with 12 bases between. Germline values: CDR1 MDHEN, CDR2 SYDVKM. CDR3 sequence: CASSLGTTPTGELFF. The CDR3 region has the DNA TGTGCCAGCAGTTTAGGGACGACTCCTACCGGGGAGCTGTTTTTT.

V usage is TRBV5-4 and J usage is TRBJ2-5; maybe TRBD2 (5 bases). The germline CDR1 and CDR2 sequences are SGHNT and YYREEE (reference sequence). Trimming stripped 0 bases from V and 5 bases from J, with 14 bases between. The CDR3 is made up of 15 amino acids. CDR3 in DNA: TGTGCCAGCAGCTTGGCCGGCGTCCCGGGGGAGACCCAGTACTTC. Amino acid sequence: CASSLAGVPGETQYF.

The chain couples TRBV20-1 to TRBJ2-4, with 7 bases aligning to TRBD1. CDR1 is DFQATT and CDR2 is SNEGSKA in the germline V gene (reference sequence). The CDR3 length is 11 residues. V lost 5 bases and J lost 6; bases outside the gene matches: 1. The CDR3 sequence: CSADRVNIQYF. The CDR3 DNA is TGCAGTGCTGACAGGGTAAACATTCAGTACTTC.

This chain connects TRBV5-4 to TRBJ2-5; D is possibly TRBD2 (5 bases). Germline loops: CDR1 SGHNT, CDR2 YYREEE (reference sequence). The length of the CDR3 is 16 residues. With 4 bases removed from V and 5 bases from J, the gap between germline ends came to 21 bases. The chain's CDR3 is CASSPSTTSPGETQYF. The CDR3 DNA sequence: TGTGCCAGCAGCCCTTCGACTACGTCGCCGGGGGAGACCCAGTACTTC.